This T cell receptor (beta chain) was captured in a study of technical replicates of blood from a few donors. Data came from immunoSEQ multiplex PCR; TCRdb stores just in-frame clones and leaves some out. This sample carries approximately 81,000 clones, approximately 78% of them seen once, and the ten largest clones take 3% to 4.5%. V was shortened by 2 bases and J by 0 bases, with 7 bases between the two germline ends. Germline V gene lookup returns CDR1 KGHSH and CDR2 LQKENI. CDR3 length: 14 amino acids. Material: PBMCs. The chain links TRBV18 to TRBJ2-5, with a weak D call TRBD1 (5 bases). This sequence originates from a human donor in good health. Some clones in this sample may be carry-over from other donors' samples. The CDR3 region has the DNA TGTGCCAGCTCACCAGCGGACAACCAAGAGACCCAGTACTTC. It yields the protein CASSPADNQETQYF.